The source of this TCR beta chain is a study of regulatory T cells in long-lasting Graves disease. Study background: Persistence in Graves' disease required over 5 years of antithyroid drugs plus positive TSH receptor antibodies.

The CDR3 runs to 19 residues. Germline V gene lookup returns CDR1 LNHDA and CDR2 SQIVND (reference sequence). This clonotype has a handful of counts. Its antigen is not identified. The junction shows a germline mismatch at one end, possibly a read error. Points from the study as a whole: TCR diversity in persistent Graves' patients was below that of newly diagnosed ones. The study found persistent patients shared more public clonotypes (approximately 2,700) than new patients (just over 950). Segments TRBV28, TRBJ1-2 and TRBJ2-5 showed preferential usage in persistent disease.

HTBI primers from iRepertoire and Arm-PCR of CDR3 regions yielded the TCR beta libraries. TCRdb re-called the multiplex PCR reads with MiXCR, one entry per CDR3 protein. Among about 400,000 distinct CDR3 sequences listed, roughly 20% were seen once. The time point is: persistent/refractory GD, antithyroid drugs over 5 years with positive TRAb. Researchers made the TCR library from RNA that was extracted from PBMCs. The source was peripheral blood mononuclear cells (PBMCs), collected when the disease was refractory, from a patient treated with antithyroid drugs. The TCR originated in a female donor with Graves disease. V is TRBV19 and J is TRBJ1-1, with no clear D. The CDR3 region has the DNA TGTGCCAATAGTATGGGCTTTCTACTGAGCGGTCGAGGGAACACTGAAGCTTTCTTT. Translation gives CANSMGFLLSGRGNTEAFF.